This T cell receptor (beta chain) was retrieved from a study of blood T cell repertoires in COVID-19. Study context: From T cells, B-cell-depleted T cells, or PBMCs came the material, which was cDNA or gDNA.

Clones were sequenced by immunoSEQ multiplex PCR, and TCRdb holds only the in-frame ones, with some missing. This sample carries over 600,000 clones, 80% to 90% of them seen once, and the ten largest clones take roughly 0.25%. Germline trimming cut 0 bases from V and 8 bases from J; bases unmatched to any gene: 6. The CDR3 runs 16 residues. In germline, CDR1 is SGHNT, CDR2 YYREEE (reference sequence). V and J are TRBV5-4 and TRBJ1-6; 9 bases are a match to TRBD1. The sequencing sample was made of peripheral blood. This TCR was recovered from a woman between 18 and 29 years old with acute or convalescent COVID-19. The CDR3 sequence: CASSLDRGPPHSPLHF. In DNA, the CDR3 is TGTGCCAGCAGCTTGGACAGGGGGCCCCCTCATTCACCCCTCCACTTT.